These T cell receptor beta chains were read from a single sample in a study of vaccination effects on CD4 cells after COVID-19. Using immunoSEQ multiplex PCR, the repertoire was profiled, and TCRdb retains in-frame clones only, with some absent. The sample comprises around 25,000 clones, about four fifths of which are singletons, and about 5% rests with the top ten. Their target antigens are unknown. The specimen comprised CD4+ T cells from PBMCs cultured with SARS-CoV-2 spike peptides, sampled after COVID-19 vaccination. These receptors came from a human donor who received a COVID-19 vaccine. Some clones in this sample may be carry-over from other donors' samples. CDR3s include the opening cysteine and the closing phenylalanine or tryptophan. D genes are given only for firm matches. Rows may omit the clone size; those that give it use once, few, many or a size class.

clone_size	v_call	d_call	j_call	cdr3_nt	cdr3_aa
.	TRBV5-1	TRBD2	TRBJ2-1	TGCGCCAGCAGCTTGGGAGCTAGCGGGGGGGTTCTCAATGAGCAGTTCTTC	CASSLGASGGVLNEQFF
.	TRBV6-1	.	TRBJ2-1	TGTGCCAGCAGTGAAGCACATGGACAGACTATCTACAATGAGCAGTTCTTC	CASSEAHGQTIYNEQFF
.	TRBV14	.	TRBJ2-3	TGTGCCAGCAGCCTGGTGGGAACCACAGATACGCAGTATTTT	CASSLVGTTDTQYF
.	TRBV5-1	.	TRBJ2-2	TGCGCCAGCAGCTTGCAGACTCTGAACACCGGGGAGCTGTTTTTT	CASSLQTLNTGELFF
once	TRBV10-3	TRBD2	TRBJ2-3	TGTGCCATCAGTGAGTCGACTTTCAAGACTAGCGGGGTGAGGGATACGCAGTATTTT	CAISESTFKTSGVRDTQYF
.	TRBV3-1/TRBV3-2	.	TRBJ1-6	TGTGCCAGCAGTCCGGACAGTGGTTATTCACCCCTCCACTTT	CASSPDSGYSPLHF
.	TRBV5-1	.	TRBJ1-2	TGCGCCAGCAGCCCGACCGGGGTACTCTATGGCTACACCTTC	CASSPTGVLYGYTF
.	TRBV7-2	.	TRBJ2-3	TGTGCCAGCAGCATCGGACTCTCTACAGATACGCAGTATTTT	CASSIGLSTDTQYF
.	TRBV3-1/TRBV3-2	TRBD1	TRBJ1-2	TGTGCCAGCAGCCAAGGGGACAGCTATGGCTACACCTTC	CASSQGDSYGYTF
.	TRBV27	.	TRBJ1-5	TGTGCCAGCAGTCGTCGGGGCAATCAGCCCCAGCATTTT	CASSRRGNQPQHF
few	TRBV12-3/TRBV12-4	.	TRBJ1-1	TGTGCCAGCACCTCGGGGGTTCGAGCTTTCTTT	CASTSGVRAFF
.	TRBV19	TRBD2	TRBJ2-1	TGTGCCAGTAGTCTCCGCACTAGTCCGGGAGGGGATGAGCAGTTCTTC	CASSLRTSPGGDEQFF
.	TRBV9	.	TRBJ1-6	TGTGCCAGCAGCCCCGGCGCGGGGGACCACTCCTATAATTCACCCCTCCACTTT	CASSPGAGDHSYNSPLHF
.	TRBV10-2	TRBD1	TRBJ1-2	TGCGCCAGCGGACGAGCCGGGACAGAGAGGGGCTACACCTTC	CASGRAGTERGYTF
.	TRBV5-1	.	TRBJ1-6	TGCGCCAGCAGCTTGGACATTTTCTCCTATAATTCACCCCTCCACTTT	CASSLDIFSYNSPLHF
.	TRBV18	TRBD2	TRBJ2-2	TGTGCCAGCTCACTGACTAGCGGGGGGGCCGTCGGGGAGCTGTTTTTT	CASSLTSGGAVGELFF
.	TRBV28	.	TRBJ1-4	TGTGCCAGCAGTTTATTGGATGAAAAACTGTTTTTT	CASSLLDEKLFF
.	TRBV18	TRBD1	TRBJ1-1	TGTGCCAGCTCACGGGACAGGGGGCAGGTTGGCACTGAAGCTTTCTTT	CASSRDRGQVGTEAFF
.	TRBV2	.	TRBJ1-5	TGTGCCAGCAGTGATCCGCGGAGGGGCTCAGGCAATCAGCCCCAGCATTTT	CASSDPRRGSGNQPQHF
.	TRBV28	.	TRBJ1-1	TGTGCCAGCAGGGGGTTGGGCACTGAAGCTTTCTTT	CASRGLGTEAFF